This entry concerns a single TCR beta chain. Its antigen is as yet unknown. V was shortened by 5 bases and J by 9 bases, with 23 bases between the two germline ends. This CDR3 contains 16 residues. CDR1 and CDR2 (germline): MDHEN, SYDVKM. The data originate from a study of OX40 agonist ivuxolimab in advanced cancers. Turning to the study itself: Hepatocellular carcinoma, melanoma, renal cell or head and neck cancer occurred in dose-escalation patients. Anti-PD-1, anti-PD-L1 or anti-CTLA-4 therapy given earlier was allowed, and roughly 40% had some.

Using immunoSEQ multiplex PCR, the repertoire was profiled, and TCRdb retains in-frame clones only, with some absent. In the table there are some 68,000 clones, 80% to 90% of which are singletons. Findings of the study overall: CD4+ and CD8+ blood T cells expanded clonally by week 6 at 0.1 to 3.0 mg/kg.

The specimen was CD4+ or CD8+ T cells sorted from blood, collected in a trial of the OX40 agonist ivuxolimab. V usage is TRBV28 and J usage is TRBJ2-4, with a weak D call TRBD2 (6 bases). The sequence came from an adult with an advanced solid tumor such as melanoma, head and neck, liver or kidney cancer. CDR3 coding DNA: TGTGCCAGCAGTCGACCCTGGCGGGGAGGAGGTGGCATTCAGTACTTC. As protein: CASSRPWRGGGGIQYF.